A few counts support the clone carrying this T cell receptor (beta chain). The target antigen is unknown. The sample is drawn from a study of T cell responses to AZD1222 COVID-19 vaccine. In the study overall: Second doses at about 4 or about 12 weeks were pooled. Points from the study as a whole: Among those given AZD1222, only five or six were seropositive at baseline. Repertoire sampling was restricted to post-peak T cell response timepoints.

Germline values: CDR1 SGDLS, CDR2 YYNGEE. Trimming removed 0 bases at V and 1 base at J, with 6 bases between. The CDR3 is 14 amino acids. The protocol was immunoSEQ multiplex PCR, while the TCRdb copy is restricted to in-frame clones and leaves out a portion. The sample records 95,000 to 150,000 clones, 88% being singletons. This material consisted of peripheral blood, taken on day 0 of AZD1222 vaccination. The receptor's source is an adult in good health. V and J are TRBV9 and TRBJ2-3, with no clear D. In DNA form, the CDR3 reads TGTGCCAGCAGCGTAGAGGGTGGCACAGATACGCAGTATTTT. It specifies CASSVEGGTDTQYF.